The entry below describes one T cell receptor (beta chain). Its antigen is still unknown. This sample stems from a study of OX40 agonist ivuxolimab in advanced cancers. Study-wide context: Six ivuxolimab dose levels, 0.01 to 10 mg/kg, were given intravenously every 2 weeks. Patients with prior anti-PD-1, anti-PD-L1 or anti-CTLA-4 therapy were eligible; approximately 40% had some. The study, taken as a whole, reports: Nonresponders included some who also had low normalized T-cell clonal expansion. The study found that CD8+ T cells averaged more expanded clones than CD4+.

Sequencing used immunoSEQ multiplex PCR; TCRdb keeps in-frame clones, though not all of them. The table lists 65,000 to 80,000 clones, about nine tenths of them singletons. The CDR3 extends over 12 amino acids. Trimming removed 11 bases from V and 1 base from J, with 11 bases in between. Germline V CDR1 and CDR2: MGHDK, SYGVNS. The sequence was obtained from an adult with an advanced solid tumor such as melanoma, head and neck, liver or kidney cancer. The starting material was CD4+ or CD8+ T cells sorted from blood, obtained in a trial of the OX40 agonist ivuxolimab. V usage is TRBV25-1 and J usage is TRBJ1-1; D is undetermined. CDR3 in DNA: TGTGCCCTCATCGGGGAGAACACTGAAGCTTTCTTT. Translation gives CALIGENTEAFF.